These 22 T cell receptor beta chains originate from one sample sequenced in a study of T cell responses to AZD1222 COVID-19 vaccine. Profiled with immunoSEQ multiplex PCR; TCRdb holds only in-frame clones, not every one. This sample has some 150,000 clones, with more than 75% found just once. The specimen comprised peripheral blood, sampled on day 0 of AZD1222 vaccination. These receptors came from an adult in good health.

The V gene is TRBV7-9, the J gene TRBJ2-1, with D hard to call. The CDR3 sequence is 13 residues long. The germline V gene has CDR1 SEHNR and CDR2 FQNEAQ (reference sequence). With 3 bases removed from V and 8 bases from J, the gap between germline ends came to 11 bases. The CDR3 sequence: CASSFTHGDEQFF. The CDR3 DNA follows: TGTGCCAGCAGCTTTACTCACGGCGATGAGCAGTTCTTC.

V is TRBV2 and J is TRBJ1-3; 9 positions match TRBD1. Germline V gene data show CDR1 as SNHLY and CDR2 as FYNNEI. Trimming cost V 0 bases and J 3 bases; bases outside gene matches: 9. This CDR3 has 18 amino acids. CDR3 sequence (DNA): TGTGCCAGCAGTGAAGCGCTTCGGACAGGGGTTTTTGGAAACACCATATATTTT. Translating gives CASSEALRTGVFGNTIYF.

The chain joins TRBV7-9 to TRBJ2-7, with 8 positions matching TRBD1. V lost 2 bases and J lost 5; bases outside the gene matches: 5. CDR3 size: 14 residues. Germline assignment: CDR1 SEHNR and CDR2 FQNEAQ (reference sequence). The CDR3 nucleotides are TGTGCCAGCAGCTTACAACAGGGGGGAAACGAGCAGTACTTC. It is translated as CASSLQQGGNEQYF.

The chain employs TRBV19 and TRBJ1-4, with TRBD1 as a possible D gene (6 bases). The CDR3 consists of 15 residues. The V and J ends lost 5 bases and 4 bases respectively, with 14 bases between them. Germline V gives CDR1 LNHDA, CDR2 SQIVND (reference sequence). The CDR3: CASSQTDSYNEKLFF. The CDR3 bases are TGTGCCAGTAGTCAAACGGACAGCTATAATGAAAAACTGTTTTTT. The full variable domain, its missing parts supplied by reference TRBV19 and TRBJ1-4, is DGGITQSPKYLFRKEGQNVTLSCEQNLNHDAMYWYRQDPGQGLRLIYYSQIVNDFQKGDIAEGYSVSREKKESFPLTVTSAQKNPTAFYLCASSQTDSYNEKLFFGSGTQLSVL.

This rearrangement joins TRBV6-5 to TRBJ2-1; TRBD1 matches 11 bases. This CDR3 has 15 amino acids. V shed 5 bases and J 8 bases; nucleotides not matched to a gene: 8. The germline gives CDR1 MNHEY, CDR2 SVGAGI. Here the CDR3 DNA reads TGTGCCAGCAGTCTCCGGGACAGGGGGATCGATGAGCAGTTCTTC. This sequence encodes CASSLRDRGIDEQFF.

This clone was counted once. The chain employs TRBV9 and TRBJ2-7, with 9 bases identical to TRBD1. Germline V gene sequence: CDR1 SGDLS, CDR2 YYNGEE. The trim removed 3 bases at V and 4 bases at J, leaving 11 bases unmatched. The CDR3 loop spans 16 amino acids. This CDR3 reads CASSEGSGTGLYEQYF. For the CDR3, the DNA is TGTGCCAGCAGCGAGGGCTCCGGGACAGGGCTATACGAGCAGTACTTC.

V gene TRBV14 combines with J gene TRBJ1-3; D remains ambiguous. The V end lost 2 bases, the J end lost 2 bases, and 25 bases lay between the germline ends. CDR1 and CDR2 from the germline V gene are SGHDN and FVKESK. CDR3 length: 20 residues. CDR3 sequence (DNA): TGTGCCAGCAGCCAATTTGGGGTCTTTCTAGATTCGATCCCTGGAAACACCATATATTTT. This codes for CASSQFGVFLDSIPGNTIYF. Together with reference TRBV14 and TRBJ1-3, the CDR3 gives the full variable domain: EAGVTQFPSHSVIEKGQTVTLRCDPISGHDNLYWYRRVMGKEIKFLLHFVKESKQDESGMPNNRFLAERTGGTYSTLKVQPAELEDSGVYFCASSQFGVFLDSIPGNTIYFGEGSWLTVV.

The chain employs TRBV27 and TRBJ2-1, with D unclear. The V end was cut by 0 bases, the J end by 0 bases, with 9 bases between. The CDR3 extends over 16 amino acids. Germline CDR1 and CDR2: MNHEY and SMNVEV (reference sequence). CDR3 sequence (DNA): TGTGCCAGCAGTTTATCCTCGGCGAGCTCCTACAATGAGCAGTTCTTC. Amino acids: CASSLSSASSYNEQFF.

V gene TRBV18 combines with J gene TRBJ2-3, with D unresolved. The ends were cut back, 3 bases at V and 5 bases at J, with 9 bases in the middle. CDR1 is KGHSH and CDR2 is LQKENI in the germline V gene. This CDR3 comprises 13 residues. Here the CDR3 DNA reads TGTGCCAGCTCACCCCAACCCCAAGATACGCAGTATTTT. It codes for CASSPQPQDTQYF.

This chain's CDR3 is CASLRTSGSTYEQYF. CDR3 coding DNA: TGTGCCAGCCTAAGGACTAGCGGGAGCACCTACGAGCAGTACTTC. The chain employs TRBV28 and TRBJ2-7; 13 bases fit TRBD2. Germline V lookup: CDR1 MDHEN, CDR2 SYDVKM. The CDR3 spans 15 residues. The J segment lost 2 bases and the V segment lost 8 bases, leaving 6 bases of the junction unmatched.

The chain couples TRBV19 to TRBJ2-1; 10 nucleotides agree with TRBD2. The CDR3 contains 14 residues. Trimming cost V 9 bases and J 6 bases; bases outside gene matches: 8. The germline V gene encodes CDR1 LNHDA and CDR2 SQIVND (reference sequence). In DNA form, the CDR3 reads TGTGCCAGCCATACTAGCGGGAATGGCAATGAGCAGTTCTTC. This gives the protein CASHTSGNGNEQFF.

The chain joins TRBV7-9 to TRBJ1-5; 8 bases line up with TRBD1. Germline loops: CDR1 SEHNR, CDR2 FQNEAQ (reference sequence). This CDR3 has 14 amino acids. J gave up 4 bases and V 5 bases, and 4 bases lay outside the gene matches. CDR3 coding DNA: TGTGCCAGCAGCCGGACAGGGACGAATCAGCCCCAGCATTTT. Its protein is CASSRTGTNQPQHF.

The chain has TRBV7-8 and TRBJ1-1, with a weak D call TRBD1 (6 bases). Trimming took off 1 base at V and 4 bases at J, with 13 bases between the two ends. CDR1 and CDR2 (germline): SGHVS, FQNEAQ. The CDR3 runs to 15 residues. CDR3 region: CASSLVGQRPTEAFF. CDR3 DNA sequence: TGTGCCAGCAGCTTAGTAGGACAGCGCCCCACTGAAGCTTTCTTT.

This clone has only one observation. J is TRBJ2-7 and V is TRBV2; possibly TRBD2 for D (6 bases). Trimming stripped 6 bases from V and 2 bases from J, with 14 bases between. Germline V gene sequence: CDR1 SNHLY, CDR2 FYNNEI. This CDR3 comprises 14 residues. CDR3 DNA sequence: TGTGCCAGCAGGGGGACTTACCTCACCTACGAGCAGTACTTC. Residues: CASRGTYLTYEQYF.

The chain recombines TRBV7-9 with TRBJ1-5; tentatively, D is TRBD1 (5 bases). V lost 3 bases and J 5 bases, leaving 14 bases between the germline ends. Germline CDR1 is SEHNR and CDR2 is FQNEAQ (reference sequence). The CDR3 length is 15 residues. The CDR3 loop reads CASSFGAGWDQPQHF. In DNA, the CDR3 is TGTGCCAGCAGCTTTGGGGCAGGGTGGGATCAGCCCCAGCATTTT.

Remarks on this clone: The junction differs from germline at one of its ends, possibly a read error. The chain combines TRBV7-7 with TRBJ1-3; TRBD1 agrees at 7 bases. Germline CDR1 is SSHAT and CDR2 is FNYEAQ (reference sequence). The CDR3 covers 13 residues. CDR3: CASSPGGGNTIYF. DNA for the CDR3: TGTGCTAGCAGCCCAGGGGGTGGAAACACCATATATTTT.

This chain connects TRBV10-2 to TRBJ1-5; TRBD1 is a possible D gene (5 bases). The CDR3 totals 21 residues. CDR1 is WSHSY and CDR2 is SAAADI in the germline V gene. V gave up 3 bases and J gave up 0 bases, with 27 bases separating them. The CDR3 sequence is CASSEGRLSGVDPLSNQPQHF. The CDR3, as DNA: TGCGCCAGCAGTGAAGGGAGGTTATCGGGGGTCGACCCGCTTAGCAATCAGCCCCAGCATTTT.

This clone was recorded only once. This chain connects TRBV6-2 or TRBV6-3 to TRBJ2-5; D could derive from TRBD1 or TRBD2 (5 bases each). This CDR3 has 17 amino acids. Trimming took 4 bases from V and 5 from J, leaving 23 bases between them. Germline V gene sequence: CDR1 MNHEY, CDR2 SVGEGT. This chain's CDR3 is CASSSGLLARGEETQYF. CDR3 in DNA: TGTGCCAGCAGTTCCGGATTATTAGCACGGGGCGAGGAGACCCAGTACTTC.

The CDR3: CASSIFVSNTGELFF. The CDR3 coding sequence is TGTGCCAGCTCCATATTTGTATCCAACACCGGGGAGCTGTTTTTT. The chain recombines TRBV6-5 with TRBJ2-2; no clear D. The length of the CDR3 is 15 residues. Per germline, CDR1 MNHEY and CDR2 SVGAGI. V was pared by 8 bases and J by 2 bases, with 15 bases between.

The rearrangement joins TRBV6-5 to TRBJ1-2; 7 bases match TRBD1. The CDR3 has 11 residues. The germline V gene has CDR1 MNHEY and CDR2 SVGAGI. Losses at the gene ends were 10 bases for V and 12 bases for J; bases not matched to a gene: 11. Written as DNA, the CDR3 is TGTGCCACGCTACGGGAGCAGGGGGACACCTTC. Its translation: CATLREQGDTF.

The chain combines TRBV7-2 with TRBJ2-1; TRBD2 aligns across 7 bases. V was clipped by 5 bases and J by 8 bases; unmatched bases: 18. Germline V gives CDR1 SGHTA, CDR2 FQGNSA. This CDR3 spans 17 amino acids. CDR3: CASSLLKVAGVNDEQFF. The CDR3 nucleotides read TGTGCCAGCAGCCTCCTAAAGGTGGCGGGAGTTAACGATGAGCAGTTCTTC.

This chain joins TRBV19 and TRBJ1-1, with TRBD1 matching 9 bases. The junction had 9 bases not matched to a gene; V was cut back by 3 bases and J by 1 base. The germline V gene has CDR1 LNHDA and CDR2 SQIVND (reference sequence). This CDR3 contains 17 residues. The CDR3 DNA reads as TGTGCCAGTAGTATTGAACAGGGGGCAAGTTGGAACACTGAAGCTTTCTTT. Amino acids: CASSIEQGASWNTEAFF.